This record covers a single T cell receptor beta chain. The sample is drawn from a study of shared clonotypes between healthy human individuals. In the naive CD8 group, cells lacked CD45RO and were positively selected for CCR7, so terminally differentiated effector memory CD45RA+ cells were left out. Profiling relied on immunoSEQ multiplex PCR, and the TCRdb table lists in-frame clones only, not all of them. The table has 630,000 or so clones, nearly 98% seen once. CDR3 size: 15 residues. After removal of 5 bases from V and 3 bases from J, the junction contained 8 bases not matched to a gene. Germline CDR1 is SEHNR and CDR2 is FQNEAQ (reference sequence).

The specimen was naive CD8+ T cells sorted from blood. The source of this sequence is a man aged 25-40 years in good health. This chain connects TRBV7-9 to TRBJ2-7; 9 bases map to TRBD2. The CDR3 sequence is CASSRPSGKDYEQYF. For the CDR3, the DNA is TGTGCCAGCAGCCGCCCTAGCGGGAAAGACTACGAGCAGTACTTC.